This TCR beta chain derives from a study of blood T cell repertoires in COVID-19 (TCRdb year 2020). With regard to the full study: Collaborator samples came from the United States, Italy and Spain and covered acute and convalescent phases of COVID-19. The material from the prospective study consisted of cDNA or gDNA derived from T cells, B-cell-depleted T cells, or PBMCs. Subjects who had been exposed to COVID-19, were actively infected with it, or had recovered from it provided the deeply sampled blood TCRbeta repertoires that made up the dataset. The repertoires were released in a freely available public database meant as a resource for research on the immune response to SARS-CoV-2. Samples were obtained from the ongoing ImmuneRACE study (first 160 participants) and from some 1,200 subjects provided by 6 global collaborators. Sample metadata almost always included a de-identified subject ID, COVID-19 status, age in years and sex. Where available, HLA class I and class II types were taken from metadata supplied by the sample provider and were not determined by assay-based typing. General findings and caveats noted by the study authors: The amount of clinical and demographic metadata varied by source and participant and was provided uncurated.

About this clone itself: Its antigen is currently not known. One base away there is no much larger clone; base qualities are not given.

From cysteine to phenylalanine, the CDR3 is 13 amino acids long. Of the read, only the CDR3 DNA is kept; its 39 bases are in frame from base 1. In the prospective study, participants were about 18 to 100 years old, resided in 20 to 30 geographic areas of the United States, and were enrolled through a virtual design. Cohort assignment in the prospective study relied on participant-reported clinical history from a screening survey and a study questionnaire. Recovered participants in ImmuneRACE Cohort 3 were defined by two consecutive negative NP/OP PCR tests, clearance by a healthcare professional, or resolution of symptoms. Mobile phlebotomists in the prospective study collected whole blood, serum and a nasopharyngeal or oropharyngeal swab from every participant. Additional blood draws and questionnaires over an approximately two-month period could optionally be provided by prospective study participants. Prospective study blood samples were shipped either frozen or at room temperature before DNA extraction.

TCRbeta CDR3 regions were amplified from genomic DNA using the immunoSEQ Assay, a bias-controlled multiplex PCR. The study's processing was this. The number of nucleated cells in each sample was estimated from the amplification of reference gene primers within the assay. To quantify the absolute abundance of each unique TCRbeta CDR3 rearrangement, sequence reads were collapsed and filtered. For each sample, productive Simpson clonality was calculated by taking the square root of Simpson's diversity index across productive rearrangements. TCRdb limited this immuneACCESS table to in-frame rearrangements with V and J called. A share of clones is missing; checked studies link under half to unresolved V genes, and the rest is unexplained. That table gives V, J and clone size, and the DNA gave D and trimming. Recorded for this sample are fewer than 450,000 clones; 90% of them occurred a single time. The ten largest account for roughly 0.66% of the sample.

The chain is encoded by TRBV21-1 joined to TRBJ2-7; the D call in the table, TRBD1, was not verified against the DNA. TRBV21-1 is tagged as a pseudogene. The sequenced sample was PBMCs or T cells enriched from blood (not recorded which). The receptor comes from a man aged 18 to 29 who had recovered from COVID-19. The CDR3 protein: CASSKDRDYEQYF. The DNA is TGTGCCAGCAGCAAGGACAGGGACTACGAGCAGTACTTC.